A selection of T cell receptor beta chains follows, all from one sample in a study of shared clonotypes between healthy human individuals. Data came from immunoSEQ multiplex PCR; TCRdb stores just in-frame clones and leaves some out. The profile shows 500,000 to 650,000 clones, just over 75% of them singletons. The sequenced sample consisted of PBMCs. These receptor sequences come from a woman aged 40 to 49 in good health. Some clones in this sample may be carry-over from other donors' samples. Both conserved end residues are part of each CDR3. Each record gives: J gene, V gene, CDR3 protein.

TRBJ2-7 TRBV28 CASSIYRGIKYEQYF
TRBJ2-3 TRBV28 CASSYRGGLVGTQYF
TRBJ2-7 TRBV7-2 CASSPSGLNYEQYF
TRBJ1-6 TRBV2 CASRADGHSPLHF
TRBJ1-4 TRBV7-9 CASSGPGTGWEKLFF
TRBJ1-2 TRBV2 CASRTDLGHGYTF
TRBJ1-4 TRBV4-2 CASSQDGGGEGKLFF
TRBJ1-2 TRBV5-8 CASSLLGEAYGYTF
TRBJ1-1 TRBV28 CASSQTLTEAFF
TRBJ1-1 TRBV29-1 CSVVGTEGIWDTEAFF
TRBJ1-2 TRBV27 CASSFGKGYGYTF
TRBJ2-3 TRBV15 CATSRLLAGGFDTQYF
TRBJ2-6 TRBV28 CASSSTGNSGANVLTF
TRBJ2-3 TRBV18 CASSPQPLRTSTDTQYF
TRBJ2-3 TRBV10-3 CAIMRGADHTDTQYF